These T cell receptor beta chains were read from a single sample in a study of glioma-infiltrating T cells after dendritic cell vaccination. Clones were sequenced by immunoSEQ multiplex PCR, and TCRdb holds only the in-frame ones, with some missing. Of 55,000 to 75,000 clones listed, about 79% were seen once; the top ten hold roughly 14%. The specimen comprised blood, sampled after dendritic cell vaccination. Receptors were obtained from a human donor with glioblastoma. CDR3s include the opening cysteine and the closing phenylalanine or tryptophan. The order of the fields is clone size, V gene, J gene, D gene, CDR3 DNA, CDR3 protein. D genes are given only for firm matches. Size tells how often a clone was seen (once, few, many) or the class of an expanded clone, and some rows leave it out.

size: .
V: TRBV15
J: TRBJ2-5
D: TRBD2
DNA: TGTGCCACCAGCAGAGATGGGGGGGGACGAGAGACCCAGTACTTC
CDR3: CATSRDGGGRETQYF

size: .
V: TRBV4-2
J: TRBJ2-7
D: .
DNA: TGTGCCAGCAGCCAAATTCGAGACTACGAGCAGTACTTC
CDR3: CASSQIRDYEQYF

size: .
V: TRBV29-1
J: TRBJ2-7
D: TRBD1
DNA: TGCAGCGTTGGGTGGGGACAGTCCTACGAGCAGTACTTC
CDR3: CSVGWGQSYEQYF

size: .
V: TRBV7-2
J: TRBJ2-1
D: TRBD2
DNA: TGTGCCAGCAGCCCTTGGGCTAGCGGGCCCGCAACTGTCGACAATGAGCAGTTCTTC
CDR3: CASSPWASGPATVDNEQFF

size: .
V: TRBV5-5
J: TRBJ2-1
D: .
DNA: TGTGCCAGCAGCTACGACAGCTACAATGAGCAGTTCTTC
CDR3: CASSYDSYNEQFF

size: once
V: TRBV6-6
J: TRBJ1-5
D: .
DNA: TGTGCCGGGGGGGGGACAAGCAATCAGCCCCAGCATTTT
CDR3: CAGGGTSNQPQHF

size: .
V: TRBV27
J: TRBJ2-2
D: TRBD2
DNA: TGTGCCAGCAAATGGACTAGCGGGCGTCCGAACACCGGGGAGCTGTTTTTT
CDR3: CASKWTSGRPNTGELFF

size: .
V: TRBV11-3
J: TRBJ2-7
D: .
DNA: TGTGCCAGCAGCAGGGGGACATCATCGCACTCCTACGAGCAGTACTTC
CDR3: CASSRGTSSHSYEQYF

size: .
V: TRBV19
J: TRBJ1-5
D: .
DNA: TGTGCCAGTAATTGGCGGAGCAATCAGCCCCAGCATTTT
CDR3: CASNWRSNQPQHF

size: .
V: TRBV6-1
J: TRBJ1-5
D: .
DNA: TGTGCCAGCAGTGTTGGGCACACGAATCAGCCCCAGCATTTT
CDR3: CASSVGHTNQPQHF

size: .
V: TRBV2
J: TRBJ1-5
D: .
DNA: TGTGCCAGCAGTGAAGCGCTTCAAGGGGGGGTAAATCAGCCCCAGCATTTT
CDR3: CASSEALQGGVNQPQHF

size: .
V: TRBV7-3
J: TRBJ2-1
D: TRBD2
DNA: TGTGCCAGCAGCCCCACTAGCGGGGAATACAATGAGCAGTTCTTC
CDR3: CASSPTSGEYNEQFF

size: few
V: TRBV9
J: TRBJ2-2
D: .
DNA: TGTGCCAGCAGCGTATTTTGGACAGCGAACACCGGGGAGCTGTTTTTT
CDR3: CASSVFWTANTGELFF

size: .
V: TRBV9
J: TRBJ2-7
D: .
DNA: TGTGCCAGCAGCGAGAGGACGGGGAGCTCCTACGAGCAGTACTTC
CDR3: CASSERTGSSYEQYF

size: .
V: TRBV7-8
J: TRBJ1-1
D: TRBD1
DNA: TGTGCCAGCAGCTTAGCTAGACAGGGTCAGGACACTGAAGCTTTCTTT
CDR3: CASSLARQGQDTEAFF

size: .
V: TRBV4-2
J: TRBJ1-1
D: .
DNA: TGTGCCAGCAGCCAAGATTCGGCGGGGATAGTAGGCACTGAAGCTTTCTTT
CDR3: CASSQDSAGIVGTEAFF

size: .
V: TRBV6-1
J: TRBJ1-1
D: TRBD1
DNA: TGTGCCAGCAGTGATGAGACAGGGATGAACACTGAAGCTTTCTTT
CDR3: CASSDETGMNTEAFF

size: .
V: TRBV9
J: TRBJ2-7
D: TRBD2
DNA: TGTGCCAGCAGCGTAGGACCCGGGGGGGCCGGCTACGAGCAGTACTTC
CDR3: CASSVGPGGAGYEQYF

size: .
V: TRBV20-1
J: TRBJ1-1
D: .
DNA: TGCAGTGCTCCCCGGAACACTGAAGCTTTCTTT
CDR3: CSAPRNTEAFF

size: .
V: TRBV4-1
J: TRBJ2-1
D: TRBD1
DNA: TGCGCCAGCAGCCAAGATCCAAGGACAGGGAACTCCTACAATGAGCAGTTCTTC
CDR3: CASSQDPRTGNSYNEQFF

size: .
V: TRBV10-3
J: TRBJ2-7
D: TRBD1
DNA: TGTGCCAGCACCCCCGGACAGGGCGGAAACGAGCAGTACTTC
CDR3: CASTPGQGGNEQYF

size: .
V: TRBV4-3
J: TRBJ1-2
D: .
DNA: TGCGCCAGCAGCCAAGATGGGTGGAGGGGCTACACCTTC
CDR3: CASSQDGWRGYTF

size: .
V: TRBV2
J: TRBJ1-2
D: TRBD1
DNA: TGTGCCGACACAGGGGGACCTAACTATGGCTACACCTTC
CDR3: CADTGGPNYGYTF

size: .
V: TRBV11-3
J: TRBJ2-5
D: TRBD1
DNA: TGTGCCAGCAGCACCGGGACAGGGGGTTCAGGAGAGACCCAGTACTTC
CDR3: CASSTGTGGSGETQYF

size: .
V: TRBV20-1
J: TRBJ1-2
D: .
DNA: TGCAGTGCTAGTACCGGGTATGGCTACACCTTC
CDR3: CSASTGYGYTF

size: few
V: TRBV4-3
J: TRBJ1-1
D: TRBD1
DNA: TGCGCCAGCAGCCCAAGGACAGGGATGGACACTGAAGCTTTCTTT
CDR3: CASSPRTGMDTEAFF

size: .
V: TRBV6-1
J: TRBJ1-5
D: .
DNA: TGTGCCAGCAGTGAAGCGAGGGCAGCCAATCAGCCCCAGCATTTT
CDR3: CASSEARAANQPQHF

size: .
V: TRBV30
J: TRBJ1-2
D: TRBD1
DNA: TGTGCCTGGAGCCTGACAGGGCGGGTTGGCTACACCTTC
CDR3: CAWSLTGRVGYTF

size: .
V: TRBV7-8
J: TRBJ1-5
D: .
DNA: TGTGCCAGCAAACAGGGTTTTGGTCAGCCCCAGCATTTT
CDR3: CASKQGFGQPQHF

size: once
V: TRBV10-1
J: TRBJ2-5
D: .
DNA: TGCGCCAGCAGTGATTCAACGCAGGGTCCCCAAGAGACCCAGTACTTC
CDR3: CASSDSTQGPQETQYF

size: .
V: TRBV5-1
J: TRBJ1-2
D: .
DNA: TGCGCCAGCAGCGTTGGTAACGGGAACTATGGCTACACCTTC
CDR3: CASSVGNGNYGYTF

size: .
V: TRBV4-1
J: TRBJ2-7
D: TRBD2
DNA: TGCGCCAGCAGCCAAGGCCGGCTAGCGGGGGCCAGTAACTACGAGCAGTACTTC
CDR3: CASSQGRLAGASNYEQYF

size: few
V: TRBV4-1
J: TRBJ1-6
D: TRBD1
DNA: TGCGCCAGCAGCCAAAAAACACAGGGGGCTGGGGATTCACCCCTCCACTTT
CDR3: CASSQKTQGAGDSPLHF

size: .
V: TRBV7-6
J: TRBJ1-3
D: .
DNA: TGTGCCAGCAGCCGGACCGTGGCGGGCCTCTCTGGAAACACCATATATTTT
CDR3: CASSRTVAGLSGNTIYF

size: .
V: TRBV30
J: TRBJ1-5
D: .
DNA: TGTGCCTGGAGTGTAAGGGCGCAGGGCCTATTTCGCAATCAGCCCCAGCATTTT
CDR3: CAWSVRAQGLFRNQPQHF

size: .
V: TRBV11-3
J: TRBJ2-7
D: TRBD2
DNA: TGTGCCAGCAGTCGCGGGACTAGCGGGGTCTACGAGCAGTACTTC
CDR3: CASSRGTSGVYEQYF

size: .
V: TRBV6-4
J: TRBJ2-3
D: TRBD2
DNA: TGTGCCAGCAGTGACTCGGCTAGCGGGGGGGCCAGCACAGATACGCAGTATTTT
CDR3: CASSDSASGGASTDTQYF

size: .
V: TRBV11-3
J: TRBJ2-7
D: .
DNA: TGTGCCAGCAGCTTGAGGTCGGCAGTTAAGGAGCAGTACTTC
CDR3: CASSLRSAVKEQYF

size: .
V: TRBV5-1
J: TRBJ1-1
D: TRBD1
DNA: TGCGCCAGCAGCTCATCGACAGGGAGAGACACTGAAGCTTTCTTT
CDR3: CASSSSTGRDTEAFF

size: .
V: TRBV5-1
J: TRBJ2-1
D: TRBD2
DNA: TGCGCCAGCAGCTTCGAGCGGGAATACAATGAGCAGTTCTTC
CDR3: CASSFEREYNEQFF

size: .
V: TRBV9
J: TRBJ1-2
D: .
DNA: TGTGCCAGCAGCGTAGATTCAAATAACTATGGCTACACCTTC
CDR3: CASSVDSNNYGYTF

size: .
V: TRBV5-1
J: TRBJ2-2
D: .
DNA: TGCGCCAGCAGCTCGGAGGGGAACACCGGGGAGCTGTTTTTT
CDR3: CASSSEGNTGELFF

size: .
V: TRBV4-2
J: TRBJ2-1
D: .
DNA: TGTGCCAGCAGCCAAGCCGGTAGCTCCTACAATGAGCAGTTCTTC
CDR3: CASSQAGSSYNEQFF

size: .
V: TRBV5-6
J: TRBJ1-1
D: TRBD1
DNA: TGTGCCAGCAGCCCGGGACAGGACACTGAAGCTTTCTTT
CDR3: CASSPGQDTEAFF

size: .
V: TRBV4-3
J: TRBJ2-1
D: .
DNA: TGCGCCAGCAGCCAGGCGCCCCGGGGCGGGGACTCCTACAATGAGCAGTTCTTC
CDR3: CASSQAPRGGDSYNEQFF

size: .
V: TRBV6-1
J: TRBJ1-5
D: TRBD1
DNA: TGTGCCAGCATTGGGACAGGGGATAGCAATCAGCCCCAGCATTTT
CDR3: CASIGTGDSNQPQHF

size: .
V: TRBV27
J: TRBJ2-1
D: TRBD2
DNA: TGTGCCAGCAGTTATCTGACTAGCGGGGGTATATTTCGGGTTGAGCAGTTCTTC
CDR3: CASSYLTSGGIFRVEQFF

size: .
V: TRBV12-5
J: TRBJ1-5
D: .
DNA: TGTGCTAGTGGTTCGGCAGGGGTATTCGGCAATCAGCCCCAGCATTTT
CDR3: CASGSAGVFGNQPQHF

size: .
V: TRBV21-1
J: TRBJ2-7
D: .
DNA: TGTGCCAGCATCTGGTCGGAAGGGGACTCCTACGAGCAGTACTTC
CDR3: CASIWSEGDSYEQYF

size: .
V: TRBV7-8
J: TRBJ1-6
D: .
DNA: TGTGCCAGCAGCTTAGTTGGCAGACTCTCTTCACCCCTCCACTTT
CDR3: CASSLVGRLSSPLHF

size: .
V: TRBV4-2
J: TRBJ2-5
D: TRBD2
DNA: TGTGCCAGCAGCGCGGGGCTAGCGGGGGGTGTAGGAGAGACCCAGTACTTC
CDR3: CASSAGLAGGVGETQYF

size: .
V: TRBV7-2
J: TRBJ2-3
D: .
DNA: TGTGCCAGCAGCTTAGCTCTTTTCACAGATACGCAGTATTTT
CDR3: CASSLALFTDTQYF

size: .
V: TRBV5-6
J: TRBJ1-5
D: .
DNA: TGTGCCAGCAAAATTTGGTCCGTTGACAGTCTCAATCAGCCCCAGCATTTT
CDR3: CASKIWSVDSLNQPQHF

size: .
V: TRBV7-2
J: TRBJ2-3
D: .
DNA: TGTGCCAGCAGCTTACTTGGCGGGGGCCGCACAGATACGCAGTATTTT
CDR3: CASSLLGGGRTDTQYF